The 3 T cell receptor beta chains below come from one sample, sequenced in a study of circulating tumor DNA in untreated peripheral T-cell lymphoma. Measured with immunoSEQ multiplex PCR; TCRdb has only the in-frame clones, and not every one. Among 5,500 to 8,000 clones listed, roughly 80% were seen once. Sequenced material: tumor tissue. The origin of the receptors is a human donor with peripheral T-cell lymphoma.

The chain links TRBV19 to TRBJ1-1; D is undetermined. Trimming stripped 1 base from V and 2 bases from J, with 11 bases between. Germline V gene lookup returns CDR1 LNHDA and CDR2 SQIVND (reference sequence). The CDR3 is 15 amino acids. In nucleotides, the CDR3 is TGTGCCAGTAGTATAGGTGGACTGTCTAACACTGAAGCTTTCTTT. Its translation: CASSIGGLSNTEAFF.

This chain joins TRBV18 and TRBJ2-7, with D possibly TRBD2 on 5 matching bases. The CDR3 runs 13 residues. The V and J ends lost 0 bases and 7 bases respectively, with 10 bases between them. CDR1 KGHSH and CDR2 LQKENI come from the germline V gene. In DNA, the CDR3 is TGTGCCAGCTCACCACCGTCTAGCAGAGAGCAGTACTTC. As protein: CASSPPSSREQYF.

The chain joins TRBV5-1 to TRBJ2-7, with unresolved D. Trimming shortened V by 0 bases and J by 0 bases, and 7 bases separated the two germline ends. The germline V gene encodes CDR1 SGHRS and CDR2 YFSETQ. CDR3 length equals 14 residues. In nucleotides, the CDR3 is TGCGCCAGCAGCTTGGCCACCGCCTCCTACGAGCAGTACTTC. Its protein is CASSLATASYEQYF.